The 20 T cell receptor beta chains below come from one sample, sequenced in a study of beta chain features in type 1 diabetes. Isolated RNA was reverse transcribed in full, so expressed TCRB transcripts were sequenced. Data came from immunoSEQ multiplex PCR; TCRdb stores just in-frame clones and leaves some out. Here the sample spans around 600,000 clones, 12% being singletons. The study, taken as a whole, reports: People with Type 1 diabetes carried modestly yet significantly shorter TCRB CDR3s in all four CD4+ subsets.

These receptors have no identified antigens. The sample taken for sequencing was naive CD4+ T cells from blood. These receptors originate from a man between 25 and 39 years old with type 1 diabetes.

There are a few counts of this clone. V usage is TRBV19 and J usage is TRBJ1-5; D is undetermined. This CDR3 has 15 amino acids. In germline, CDR1 is LNHDA, CDR2 SQIVND (reference sequence). Trimming pared 7 bases from V and 3 bases from J, leaving 16 bases between. CDR3 bases: TGTGCCAGTACAGAGAGCGGGGTTACCAATCAGCCCCAGCATTTT. Its protein is CASTESGVTNQPQHF.

V is TRBV6-5 and J is TRBJ1-1, with TRBD1 identical over 7 bases. J gave up 7 bases and V 0 bases, and 5 bases lay outside the gene matches. Germline V gives CDR1 MNHEY, CDR2 SVGAGI. The CDR3 runs 14 residues. CDR3 nucleotides: TGTGCCAGCAGTTACTCGACTCACAGGGGTGAAGCTTTCTTT. The encoded protein is CASSYSTHRGEAFF.

This rearrangement joins TRBV12-5 to TRBJ1-2, with TRBD1 matching 7 bases. V lost 1 base, J lost 10 bases, and 9 bases stayed unmatched. This CDR3 has 14 amino acids. CDR1 is LGHNT, CDR2 FRNRAP, per germline. This CDR3 reads CASGLGLTGRLYTF. CDR3 sequence (DNA): TGTGCTAGTGGTTTGGGCCTGACAGGGAGGCTCTACACCTTC.

This clone was seen more than once but under ten times. Here the CDR3 DNA reads TGCAGCGTTGCCCTCCAGGTAACAGATACGCAGTATTTT. Translating it yields CSVALQVTDTQYF. V is TRBV29-1 and J is TRBJ2-3, with D unresolved. Germline CDR1 SQVTM, CDR2 ANQGSEA. Trimming took off 4 bases at V and 3 bases at J, with 11 bases between the two ends. The CDR3 has 13 amino acids.

The DNA of the CDR3 is TGTGCCAGCAGCCAAGATTGGGGTAGTTCCTATAATTCACCCCTCCACTTT. This encodes CASSQDWGSSYNSPLHF. J is TRBJ1-6 and V is TRBV14; D uncertain. The CDR3 consists of 17 residues. Germline CDR1 and CDR2: SGHDN and FVKESK. Trimming left V 0 bases short and J 1 base short, with 10 bases between.

This clone was seen more than once but under ten times. V is TRBV11-2 and J is TRBJ2-5, with 7 bases fitting TRBD1. The V and J ends lost 5 bases and 2 bases, in that order; junction bases with no gene match: 2. The CDR3 loop spans 13 amino acids. Germline lookup yields CDR1 SGHAT and CDR2 FQNNGV. The CDR3 region has the DNA TGTGCCAGCAGCCAACAGGGGCAAGAGACCCAGTACTTC. Amino acids: CASSQQGQETQYF.

A word on this clone: The sample holds other DNA sequences that translate to the same CDR3. The V gene is TRBV9, the J gene TRBJ2-3; a weak D match, TRBD2 (6 bases). The CDR3 length is 15 residues. Trimming took 0 bases from V and 2 from J, leaving 10 bases between them. CDR1 is SGDLS, CDR2 YYNGEE, per germline. CDR3 sequence reads: CASSVVGGDTDTQYF. Written as DNA, the CDR3 is TGTGCCAGCAGCGTAGTGGGCGGGGACACAGATACGCAGTATTTT. The variable domain in full, with the rest retrieved from reference TRBV9 and TRBJ2-3, is DSGVTQTPKHLITATGQRVTLRCSPRSGDLSVYWYQQSLDQGLQFLIQYYNGEERAKGNILERFSAQQFPDLHSELNLSSLELGDSALYFCASSVVGGDTDTQYFGPGTRLTVL.

Concerning this clone: The sample holds other DNA sequences that translate to the same CDR3. This chain joins TRBV5-4 and TRBJ2-3, with D possibly TRBD2 on 5 matching bases. The CDR3 has 13 amino acids. The V and J ends lost 2 bases and 1 base respectively, with 5 bases between them. In germline, CDR1 is SGHNT, CDR2 YYREEE (reference sequence). The CDR3 bases are TGTGCCAGCAGCTTAGCGGGCACAGATACGCAGTATTTT. Amino acid sequence: CASSLAGTDTQYF. Filled out from reference TRBV5-4 and TRBJ2-3, the complete variable domain reads ETGVTQSPTHLIKTRGQQVTLRCSSQSGHNTVSWYQQALGQGPQFIFQYYREEENGRGNFPPRFSGLQFPNYSSELNVNALELDDSALYLCASSLAGTDTQYFGPGTRLTVL.

There are a few counts of this clone. This chain connects TRBV10-3 to TRBJ2-7; D is ambiguous. V dropped 2 bases and J dropped 3 bases, with 8 bases sitting between them. Germline-derived CDR1 and CDR2 are ENHRY and SYGVKD. The CDR3 is made up of 13 amino acids. The CDR3 region has the DNA TGTGCCATCAGTGAGCCGTCTGGCTACGAGCAGTACTTC. It encodes CAISEPSGYEQYF.

A few counts support this clone. The chain carries TRBV7-2 and TRBJ2-5; D is undetermined. V lost 4 bases to trimming and J lost 7 bases, with 16 bases between them. The CDR3 runs 14 residues. Germline values: CDR1 SGHTA, CDR2 FQGNSA. CDR3 residues: CASSSFAAKRTQYF. The CDR3 DNA sequence: TGTGCCAGCAGCTCCTTTGCGGCAAAGAGGACCCAGTACTTC.

The chain is built from TRBV7-9 and TRBJ1-5; no clear D. The CDR3 has 13 amino acids. V was clipped by 5 bases and J by 3 bases, with 8 bases between them. The V gene's germline CDR1 is SEHNR and CDR2 FQNEAQ (reference sequence). CDR3 coding DNA: TGTGCCAGCAGCCCTGGTAACAATCAGCCCCAGCATTTT. Protein: CASSPGNNQPQHF.

In its sample, this clone was seen a few times. V usage is TRBV6-5 and J usage is TRBJ2-2; 7 bases are shared with TRBD1. Germline V gene sequence: CDR1 MNHEY, CDR2 SVGAGI. V was pared by 4 bases and J by 7 bases, with 9 bases of the junction left unmatched. This CDR3 spans 15 amino acids. The CDR3 reads CASSSRQGGGGELFF. The CDR3 region has the DNA TGTGCCAGCAGTTCGCGACAGGGTGGCGGCGGGGAGCTGTTTTTT.

The rearrangement uses TRBV6-6 and TRBJ2-3; a weak D match, TRBD2 (5 bases). Deletions cut 2 bases from V and 10 bases from J, with 10 bases between. Germline loops: CDR1 MNHNY, CDR2 SVGAGI (reference sequence). CDR3 length equals 12 residues. This chain's CDR3 is CASSYEGFSQYF. The DNA of the CDR3 is TGTGCCAGCAGTTACGAGGGTTTCTCGCAGTATTTT.

This clone occurred a few times. The chain has TRBV14 and TRBJ2-7; TRBD1 matches 8 bases. Germline V gene lookup returns CDR1 SGHDN and CDR2 FVKESK. With 4 bases clipped from V and 3 bases from J, the junction kept 8 bases outside the gene matches. This CDR3 has 15 residues. The CDR3 DNA follows: TGTGCCAGCAGCCCCTACGTGACAGGGGACTACGAGCAGTACTTC. The encoded protein is CASSPYVTGDYEQYF.

This clone has only a few counts. The J gene is TRBJ2-7, the V gene TRBV18, with D hard to call. Germline V CDR1 and CDR2: KGHSH, LQKENI. The CDR3 spans 15 residues. V lost 6 bases to trimming and J lost 1 base, with 16 bases between them. Written as DNA, the CDR3 is TGTGCCAGCTCCGCCGGTCAGGCAAGGTCCTACGAGCAGTACTTC. It encodes CASSAGQARSYEQYF.

The rearrangement uses TRBV7-9 and TRBJ2-5, with a tentative D call TRBD2 (6 bases). Looked up from germline, CDR1 is SEHNR and CDR2 is FQNEAQ (reference sequence). The CDR3 totals 15 residues. Trimming left V 1 base short and J 3 bases short, with 12 bases between. This CDR3 is CASSLGPGLKETQYF. CDR3 nucleotides: TGTGCCAGCAGCTTAGGCCCTGGACTAAAAGAGACCCAGTACTTC.

The chain couples TRBV11-3 to TRBJ1-3; TRBD1 is a possible D gene (6 bases). There are 14 residues in the CDR3. Germline CDR1 reads SGHNT; CDR2 reads YENEEA. The V and J ends lost 11 bases and 1 base respectively, with 15 bases between them. CDR3 sequence: CASGQSLSGNTIYF. CDR3 coding DNA: TGTGCCTCCGGACAGAGTCTTTCTGGAAACACCATATATTTT.

The genes are TRBV7-8 and TRBJ2-3; D might be TRBD1 or TRBD2, each matching 7 bases. With 1 base removed from V and 6 bases from J, the gap between germline ends came to 11 bases. There are 14 residues in the CDR3. Germline lookup yields CDR1 SGHVS and CDR2 FQNEAQ. The CDR3 bases are TGTGCCAGCAGCTTAGACAGGGGAGGGGATACGCAGTATTTT. Its translation: CASSLDRGGDTQYF.

The CDR3 bases are TGTGCCAGCAGCCCCGGGTGGACAGGGGGAGATGGCTACACCTTC. It yields the protein CASSPGWTGGDGYTF. This chain links TRBV5-4 with TRBJ1-2; 10 bases are a match to TRBD1. Germline V lookup: CDR1 SGHNT, CDR2 YYREEE (reference sequence). The CDR3 is 15 amino acids. V dropped 4 bases and J dropped 6; count of bases not matched to a gene: 9.

A few counts support this clone. The chain joins TRBV5-1 to TRBJ2-1, with 8 positions matching TRBD2. V dropped 4 bases and J dropped 2; count of bases not matched to a gene: 5. Germline V CDR1 and CDR2: SGHRS, YFSETQ. The CDR3 spans 15 residues. Here the CDR3 reads CASSPPGLAYNEQFF. CDR3 DNA: TGCGCCAGCAGCCCCCCGGGACTAGCCTACAATGAGCAGTTCTTC.